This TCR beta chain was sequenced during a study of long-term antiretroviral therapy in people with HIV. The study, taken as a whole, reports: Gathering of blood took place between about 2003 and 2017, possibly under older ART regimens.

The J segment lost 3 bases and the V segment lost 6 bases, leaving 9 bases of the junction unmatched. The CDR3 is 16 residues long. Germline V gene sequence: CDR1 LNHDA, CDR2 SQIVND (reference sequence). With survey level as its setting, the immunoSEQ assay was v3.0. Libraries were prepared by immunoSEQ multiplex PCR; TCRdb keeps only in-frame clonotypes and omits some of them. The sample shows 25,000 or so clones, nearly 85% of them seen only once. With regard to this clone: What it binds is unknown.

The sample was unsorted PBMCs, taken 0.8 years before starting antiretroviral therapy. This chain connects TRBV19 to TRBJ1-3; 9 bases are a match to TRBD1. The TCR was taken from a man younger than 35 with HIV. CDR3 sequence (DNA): TGTGCCAGTAGGGCACAGGGGGCACGAGGTGGAAACACCATATATTTT. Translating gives CASRAQGARGGNTIYF.